This T cell receptor (beta chain) appears in the sequencing data of a study of blood T cell repertoires in COVID-19. Trimming took 6 bases from V and 5 from J; bases not matched to a gene: 3. This CDR3 region has 15 residues. Per germline, CDR1 SNHLY and CDR2 FYNNEI. Profiling relied on immunoSEQ multiplex PCR, and the TCRdb table lists in-frame clones only, not all of them. The data show 150,000 to 200,000 clones, about 89% seen once. The chain employs TRBV2 and TRBJ1-6; 11 bases match TRBD1. The sequence derives from a middle-aged man with acute or convalescent COVID-19. The specimen was peripheral blood. The CDR3 DNA is TGTGCCAGCAGCTGGACAGGGGGCAATAATTCACCCCTCCACTTT. Its translation: CASSWTGGNNSPLHF. The full variable domain, rest sourced from reference TRBV2 and TRBJ1-6, is EPEVTQTPSHQVTQMGQEVILRCVPISNHLYFYWYRQILGQKVEFLVSFYNNEISEKSEIFDDQFSVERPDGSNFTLKIRSTKLEDSAMYFCASSWTGGNNSPLHFGNGTRLTVT.